These T cell receptor beta chains were read from a single sample in a study of blood T cell repertoires in COVID-19. The repertoire was sequenced with immunoSEQ multiplex PCR; TCRdb's copy has only in-frame clones and lacks some. This table has 95,000 to 150,000 clones, around three quarters appearing once. The specimen sequenced was peripheral blood. All receptors come from a man between 35 and 55 years old with active or convalescent COVID-19. Each CDR3 is given with its conserved first and last residue. D genes are given only for firm matches. Only some rows state a clone size, as once, few, many or a class for expanded clones.

j_call | cdr3_length | d_call | clone_size | v_call | cdr3_nt | cdr3_aa
TRBJ1-6 | 15 | NA | NA | TRBV7-9 | TGTGCCAGCAGCTTAGCGCGCGGGGTGGGGTCACCCCTCCACTTT | CASSLARGVGSPLHF
TRBJ1-1 | 14 | TRBD1 | NA | TRBV18 | TGTGCCAGCTCACCTGACAGGGGGTATGGTGAAGCTTTCTTT | CASSPDRGYGEAFF
TRBJ1-2 | 14 | NA | NA | TRBV5-1 | TGCGCCAGCAGCTTGGCGGGGGTCGACTATGGCTACACCTTC | CASSLAGVDYGYTF
TRBJ1-1 | 12 | NA | NA | TRBV3-1/TRBV3-2 | TGTGCCAGCAGCCAAGCCCAGGCTGAAGCTTTCTTT | CASSQAQAEAFF
TRBJ1-4 | 15 | NA | few | TRBV28 | TGTGCCAGCAGTATACCGACAGGAGTTAATGAAAAACTGTTTTTT | CASSIPTGVNEKLFF
TRBJ2-4 | 13 | TRBD2 | once | TRBV14 | TGTGCCAGCAGCTATAGCGGGGGAAACATTCAGTACTTC | CASSYSGGNIQYF
TRBJ1-3 | 16 | NA | NA | TRBV6-5 | TGTGCCAGCAGTTCCGGACAGATTTACTCTGGAAACACCATATATTTT | CASSSGQIYSGNTIYF
TRBJ2-3 | 15 | TRBD2 | NA | TRBV4-2 | TGTGCCAGCAGCCCCCGACTAGCGGGCACAGATACGCAGTATTTT | CASSPRLAGTDTQYF
TRBJ2-3 | 14 | NA | NA | TRBV3-1/TRBV3-2 | TGTGCCAGCAGCCCCGCTGGTGCGGGTCCCACGCAGTATTTT | CASSPAGAGPTQYF
TRBJ2-2 | 15 | TRBD1 | NA | TRBV27 | TGTGCCAGCAGTATTCCAGGGACAGGGTTCGGGGAGCTGTTTTTT | CASSIPGTGFGELFF
TRBJ1-1 | 13 | NA | NA | TRBV5-1 | TGCGCCAGCAGCTTACAGGTGGACACTGAAGCTTTCTTT | CASSLQVDTEAFF
TRBJ2-2 | 16 | NA | NA | TRBV11-3 | TGTGCCAGCAGCTTGTCAGAAGTTTGGAACACCGGGGAGCTGTTTTTT | CASSLSEVWNTGELFF
TRBJ2-7 | 16 | TRBD2 | NA | TRBV11-2 | TGTGCCAGCAGCTTAGCTTATGCAGCGGGATACTACGAGCAGTACTTC | CASSLAYAAGYYEQYF
TRBJ1-4 | 16 | NA | NA | TRBV7-2 | TGTGCCAGCAGCTACTCCGGGGGACCAACTAATGAAAAACTGTTTTTT | CASSYSGGPTNEKLFF
TRBJ2-2 | 16 | TRBD1 | few | TRBV5-1 | TGCGCCAGCCGGAATCCAGGGACAGGGGGAACCGGGGAGCTGTTTTTT | CASRNPGTGGTGELFF
TRBJ2-1 | 14 | TRBD1 | once | TRBV7-7 | TGTGCTAGCAGCTCCGGGACAGGGGTCGGTGAGCAGTTCTTC | CASSSGTGVGEQFF
TRBJ1-2 | 18 | NA | NA | TRBV6-2/TRBV6-3 | TGTGCCAGCAGTTACAATTGGGAGGAGCAGGGCCCCCCAGATGGCTACACCTTC | CASSYNWEEQGPPDGYTF
TRBJ2-7 | 14 | NA | few | TRBV6-6 | TGTGCCAGCAGTCTGCTCGGGACACTGTACGAGCAGTACTTC | CASSLLGTLYEQYF
TRBJ2-1 | 15 | NA | once | TRBV7-2 | TGTGCCAGCAGCAGAGACAGATCGGGCCTGAAAAGGCAGTTCTTC | CASSRDRSGLKRQFF
TRBJ2-1 | 14 | TRBD1 | few | TRBV11-1 | TGTGCCAGCAGCTTTCAGGGGGCAATCGATGAGCAGTTCTTC | CASSFQGAIDEQFF
TRBJ2-2 | 12 | NA | once | TRBV29-1 | TGCAGCGGTACAGGGTTGACCGGGGAGCTGTTTTTT | CSGTGLTGELFF
TRBJ1-1 | 12 | NA | NA | TRBV30 | TGTGCCTGGAGTGACAGGAGGGTTGAAGCTTTCTTT | CAWSDRRVEAFF
TRBJ1-5 | 15 | NA | NA | TRBV24-1 | TGTGCCACCAGTGATCGACGGGATAGCAATCAGCCCCAGCATTTT | CATSDRRDSNQPQHF
TRBJ2-1 | 14 | TRBD1 | NA | TRBV5-1 | TGCGCCAGCAGCTCAGGGGGCTCCTACAATGAGCAGTTCTTC | CASSSGGSYNEQFF
TRBJ2-2 | 15 | TRBD1 | NA | TRBV6-8 | TGTGCCAGGGGGGGGACAGGGCCAAACACCGGGGAGCTGTTTTTT | CARGGTGPNTGELFF
TRBJ2-7 | 14 | TRBD1 | NA | TRBV7-2 | TGTGCCAGCAGCCCCCAAACAGGGGTCCACGAGCAGTACTTC | CASSPQTGVHEQYF
TRBJ1-2 | 14 | NA | NA | TRBV28 | TGTGCCAGCAGTTTCCCGACTTCTAACTATGGCTACACCTTC | CASSFPTSNYGYTF
TRBJ1-6 | 17 | NA | once | TRBV15 | TGTGCCACCAGCAGAGATTTGGGGGGCTCCTATAATTCACCCCTCCACTTT | CATSRDLGGSYNSPLHF
TRBJ2-7 | 14 | TRBD2 | NA | TRBV6-6 | TGTGCCAGCAGTTACTCAGAAGCGGGGGCTTCGCAGTACTTC | CASSYSEAGASQYF
TRBJ1-3 | 16 | TRBD1 | NA | TRBV5-6 | TGTGCCAGCAGCTACGGACAGGGAATCTCTGGAAACACCATATATTTT | CASSYGQGISGNTIYF
TRBJ1-3 | 14 | TRBD1 | few | TRBV5-1 | TGCGCCAGCAGCCCACAGGGGTCTGGAAACACCATATATTTT | CASSPQGSGNTIYF
TRBJ2-2 | 14 | TRBD2 | NA | TRBV7-9 | TGTGCCAGCACCTCCGGGACTAGCACCGGGGAGCTGTTTTTT | CASTSGTSTGELFF
TRBJ2-7 | 13 | TRBD1 | few | TRBV12-3/TRBV12-4 | TGTGCCAGCAGTTCGACAGGGGACGGCGAGCAGTACTTC | CASSSTGDGEQYF
TRBJ2-1 | 15 | TRBD2 | NA | TRBV11-2 | TGTGCCAGCAGCAGGCCCCCGGGACTAGCGGATGAGCAGTTCTTC | CASSRPPGLADEQFF
TRBJ2-2 | 16 | TRBD2 | NA | TRBV5-1 | TGCGCCAGCAGCTTGGCACTACTAGCGGGGGACGGGGAGCTGTTTTTT | CASSLALLAGDGELFF
TRBJ2-2 | 16 | TRBD1 | once | TRBV18 | TGTGCCAGCTCACCACCTACAGGGGGAAGCGGCGGGGAGCTGTTTTTT | CASSPPTGGSGGELFF
TRBJ1-1 | 16 | TRBD1 | NA | TRBV18 | TGTGCCAGCTCACCATGGCCAGGGGGCCTCAACACTGAAGCTTTCTTT | CASSPWPGGLNTEAFF
TRBJ1-4 | 17 | NA | NA | TRBV15 | TGTGCCACCAGCAGAGATCGAGTGGTCGCAACTAATGAAAAACTGTTTTTT | CATSRDRVVATNEKLFF
TRBJ2-7 | 16 | NA | NA | TRBV15 | TGTGCCACCAGCAGAGATCTAAGGGGGGGCGTCGACGAGCAGTACTTC | CATSRDLRGGVDEQYF
TRBJ2-2 | 13 | NA | NA | TRBV6-5 | TGTGCCAGCGACCGGGGAAACACCGGGGAGCTGTTTTTT | CASDRGNTGELFF
TRBJ1-1 | 12 | NA | NA | TRBV19 | TGTGCCAGTAGTCCCCCGGACACTGAAGCTTTCTTT | CASSPPDTEAFF
TRBJ2-1 | 18 | NA | NA | TRBV6-2/TRBV6-3 | TGTGCCAGCAGTTACGGCGGGGGCTCCGGAAGCTCCTACAATGAGCAGTTCTTC | CASSYGGGSGSSYNEQFF
TRBJ1-3 | 14 | NA | NA | TRBV11-2 | TGTGCCAGCAGCTTGGAGGTTACGGGAAACACCATATATTTT | CASSLEVTGNTIYF
TRBJ2-2 | 13 | NA | NA | TRBV15 | TGTGCCACCAGCACTGGGCTCACCGGGGAGCTGTTTTTT | CATSTGLTGELFF
TRBJ1-1 | 16 | NA | NA | TRBV5-4 | TGTGCCAGCAGCGCGGGCGGAGGGACTGGGGACACTGAAGCTTTCTTT | CASSAGGGTGDTEAFF
TRBJ2-5 | 18 | TRBD2 | NA | TRBV30 | TGTGCCTGGAGTCCGAAACCTACCGGACTAGAAGATGCCAAGACCCAGTACTTC | CAWSPKPTGLEDAKTQYF
TRBJ1-6 | 14 | NA | NA | TRBV5-5 | TGTGCCAGCAGCTTGGAGGGAGTAGATTCACCCCTCCACTTT | CASSLEGVDSPLHF
TRBJ1-2 | 12 | NA | NA | TRBV3-1/TRBV3-2 | TGTGCCAGCAGCCCTGAGGGTCATGGCTACACCTTC | CASSPEGHGYTF
TRBJ2-3 | 16 | NA | NA | TRBV24-1 | TGTGCCACCAGTGATTCCCGCACAGGGCACACAGATACGCAGTATTTT | CATSDSRTGHTDTQYF
TRBJ1-3 | 15 | NA | NA | TRBV5-1 | TGCGCCAGCAGCCCGGGGGGAGTCTCTGGAAACACCATATATTTT | CASSPGGVSGNTIYF
TRBJ2-5 | 15 | TRBD2 | NA | TRBV5-1 | TGCGCCAGCAGCTTGAGCGGGGGGTTACAAGAGACCCAGTACTTC | CASSLSGGLQETQYF
TRBJ2-2 | 14 | TRBD1 | once | TRBV30 | TGTGCCTGGGGAGAAGGGGGCCAAGGCGGGGAGCTGTTTTTT | CAWGEGGQGGELFF
TRBJ2-7 | 15 | NA | NA | TRBV21-1 | TGTGCCAGCGCCCCCACGGGACAGGCCTCCCACGAGCAGTACTTC | CASAPTGQASHEQYF
TRBJ2-3 | 13 | NA | NA | TRBV5-1 | TGCGCCAGCAGCCACGGGAAAACAGATACGCAGTATTTT | CASSHGKTDTQYF
TRBJ1-2 | 13 | NA | few | TRBV18 | TGTGCCAGCTCACCGCAGGACAGTTATGGCTACACCTTC | CASSPQDSYGYTF
TRBJ1-5 | 15 | NA | NA | TRBV2 | TGTGCCAGCAGTCCCGGGACACTTAGAGGGCAGCCCCAGCATTTT | CASSPGTLRGQPQHF